These 3 T cell receptor beta chains came from one sample sequenced in a study of blood T cell repertoires in COVID-19. Profiled with immunoSEQ multiplex PCR; TCRdb holds only in-frame clones, not every one. The table includes a few hundred thousand clones, 70% to 90% detected once. The sample taken for sequencing was PBMCs or T cells enriched from blood (not recorded which). These receptors all stem from a woman in her twenties or thirties who had recovered from COVID-19.

The chain uses TRBV15 and TRBJ1-1; D remains unclear. The CDR3 totals 16 residues. The germline V gene has CDR1 LNHNV and CDR2 YYDKDF (reference sequence). V shed 0 bases and J shed 2 bases, with 13 bases lying between them. Here the CDR3 DNA reads TGTGCCACCAGCAGAGATGAGGGATTTTTTAACACTGAAGCTTTCTTT. Amino acids: CATSRDEGFFNTEAFF.

V gene TRBV27 combines with J gene TRBJ1-1, with D unclear. Per the germline V gene, CDR1 is MNHEY and CDR2 is SMNVEV (reference sequence). CDR3 length: 12 residues. The V and J ends lost 5 bases and 6 bases respectively, with 10 bases between them. The CDR3 here is CASSPPGAEAFF. The CDR3 bases are TGTGCCAGCAGTCCCCCCGGGGCTGAAGCTTTCTTT.

The rearrangement uses TRBV7-9 and TRBJ1-4; D gene uncertain. V was pared by 2 bases and J by 8 bases, with 9 bases between. The germline gives CDR1 SEHNR, CDR2 FQNEAQ (reference sequence). This CDR3 is built from 13 residues. The CDR3 here is CASSLSSLEKLFF. The DNA of the CDR3 is TGTGCCAGCAGCTTATCGAGTCTGGAAAAACTGTTTTTT.